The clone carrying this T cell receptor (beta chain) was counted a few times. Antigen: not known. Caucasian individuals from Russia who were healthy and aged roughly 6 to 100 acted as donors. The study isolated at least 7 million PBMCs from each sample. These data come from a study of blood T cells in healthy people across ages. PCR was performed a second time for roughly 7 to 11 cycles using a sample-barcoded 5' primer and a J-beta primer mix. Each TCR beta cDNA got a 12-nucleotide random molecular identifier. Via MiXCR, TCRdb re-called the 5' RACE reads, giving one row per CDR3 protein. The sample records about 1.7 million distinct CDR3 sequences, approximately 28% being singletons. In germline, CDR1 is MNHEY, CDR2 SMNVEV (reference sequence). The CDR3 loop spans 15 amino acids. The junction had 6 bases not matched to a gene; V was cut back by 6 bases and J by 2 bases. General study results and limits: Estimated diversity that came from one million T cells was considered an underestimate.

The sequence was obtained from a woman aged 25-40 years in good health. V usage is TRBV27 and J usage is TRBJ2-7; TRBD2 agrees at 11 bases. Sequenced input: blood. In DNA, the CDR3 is TGTGCCAGCAGCCCCACTAGCGGGAGACCCTACGAGCAGTACTTC. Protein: CASSPTSGRPYEQYF.